The 7 T cell receptor beta chains reported below all come from one sample, sequenced in a study of T cells in localized non-small cell lung cancer (dated by TCRdb to 2020 to 2021). The library came from the immunoSEQ multiplex PCR assay. TCRdb stores this immuneACCESS table with in-frame sequences only. Part of the clones is absent; in the studies checked, under half of the shortfall reflects unresolved V genes, and no reason is known for the rest. Present in this sample are more than 70,000 clones, 84% of which were seen just once. The ten largest clones take up 2.8% of the sample. The specimen comprised peripheral blood, sampled before any cancer treatment. All receptors derive from a man aged 40 to 69 with stage I lung adenocarcinoma.

The genes are TRBV7-9 and TRBJ2-3; 8 nucleotides line up with TRBD2. Trimming cost V 2 bases and J 9 bases; bases outside gene matches: 10. The CDR3 runs 15 residues. Germline V lookup: CDR1 SEHNR, CDR2 FQNEAQ (reference sequence). The CDR3 bases are TGTGCCAGCAGCTTAACTAGCGGAGACCCCCTGACGCAGTATTTT. The encoded protein is CASSLTSGDPLTQYF.

With regard to this clone: Other DNA sequences in this sample translate to the same CDR3. This chain joins TRBV27 and TRBJ1-5, with 7 bases fitting TRBD1. Germline trimming cut 4 bases from V and 4 bases from J; bases unmatched to any gene: 1. The germline V gene has CDR1 MNHEY and CDR2 SMNVEV (reference sequence). The CDR3 runs 13 residues. CDR3 loop: CASSSTGNQPQHF. CDR3 DNA sequence: TGTGCCAGCAGTTCGACAGGGAATCAGCCCCAGCATTTT.

This chain uses TRBV27 with TRBJ2-1, with TRBD2 matching over 9 bases. The length of the CDR3 is 17 residues. V was pared by 2 bases and J by 7 bases, with 12 bases of the junction left unmatched. From germline, CDR1 is MNHEY and CDR2 SMNVEV (reference sequence). This CDR3 reads CASSLQLAGGPFNEQFF. The CDR3 region has the DNA TGTGCCAGCAGTTTACAACTCGCGGGAGGGCCTTTTAATGAGCAGTTCTTC.

The chain links TRBV5-8 to TRBJ1-1; D is possibly TRBD1 (5 bases). Germline CDR1 SGHTS, CDR2 YDEGEE. This CDR3 has 16 residues. V was shortened by 2 bases and J by 7 bases, with 21 bases between the two germline ends. The CDR3 coding sequence is TGTGCCAGCAGCTTTCGCCGCCTTGCAGGGAATGGTGAAGCTTTCTTT. This sequence encodes CASSFRRLAGNGEAFF. Full variable domain (remainder filled in from reference TRBV5-8 and TRBJ1-1): EAGVTQSPTHLIKTRGQQATLRCSPISGHTSVYWYQQALGLGLQFLLWYDEGEERNRGNFPPRFSGRQFPNYSSELNVNALELEDSALYLCASSFRRLAGNGEAFFGQGTRLTVV.

This clone was counted a single time. The CDR3 protein is CASSVGPPGASVDTIYF. The CDR3 DNA follows: TGTGCCAGCAGCGTAGGCCCCCCGGGGGCGAGCGTAGACACCATATATTTT. This chain joins TRBV9 and TRBJ1-3; tentative D call: TRBD1 (6 bases). This CDR3 has 17 amino acids. CDR1 and CDR2 from the germline V gene are SGDLS and YYNGEE. V was pared by 0 bases and J by 8 bases, with 21 bases between. The variable domain in full, with the rest retrieved from reference TRBV9 and TRBJ1-3, is DSGVTQTPKHLITATGQRVTLRCSPRSGDLSVYWYQQSLDQGLQFLIQYYNGEERAKGNILERFSAQQFPDLHSELNLSSLELGDSALYFCASSVGPPGASVDTIYFGEGSWLTVV.

The chain is built from TRBV6-5 and TRBJ2-3; a weak D match, TRBD1 (6 bases). V was shortened by 8 bases and J by 10 bases, with 16 bases between the two germline ends. The germline V gene has CDR1 MNHEY and CDR2 SVGAGI. This CDR3 spans 12 amino acids. The CDR3 DNA sequence: TGTGCCAGCGGAACAGGGAAAGGAGCGCAGTATTTT. This codes for CASGTGKGAQYF.

The chain uses TRBV19 and TRBJ2-7; the match to TRBD2 covers 7 bases. Germline CDR1 and CDR2: LNHDA and SQIVND (reference sequence). V was clipped by 0 bases and J by 3 bases; unmatched bases: 17. The CDR3 length is 19 residues. The CDR3: CASSIDAGGPAGIYYEQYF. The CDR3 nucleotides are TGTGCCAGTAGTATAGATGCGGGCGGCCCAGCGGGGATATACTACGAGCAGTACTTC.